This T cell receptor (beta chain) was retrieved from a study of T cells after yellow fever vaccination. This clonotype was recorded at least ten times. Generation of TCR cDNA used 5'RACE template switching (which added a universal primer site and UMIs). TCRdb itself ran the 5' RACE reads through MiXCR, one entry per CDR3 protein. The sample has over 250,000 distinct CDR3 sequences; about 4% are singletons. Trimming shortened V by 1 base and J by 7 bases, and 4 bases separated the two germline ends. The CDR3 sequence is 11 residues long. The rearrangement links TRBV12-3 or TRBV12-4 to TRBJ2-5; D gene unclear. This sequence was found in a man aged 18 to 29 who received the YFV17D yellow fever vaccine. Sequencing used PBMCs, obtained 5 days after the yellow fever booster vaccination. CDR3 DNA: TGTGCCAGCAGTTTAGAGGGGACCCAGTACTTC. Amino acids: CASSLEGTQYF.